The 32 T cell receptor beta chains below all came from one sample that was sequenced in a study of cytomegalovirus exposure and HLA in healthy donors. PCR employed 60 Vbeta and 13 Jbeta primers. The table came from immunoSEQ multiplex PCR; TCRdb's copy has only in-frame clones and leaves some out. The table has about 140,000 clones, over 75% seen once. The sequencing sample was made of PBMCs. The receptors come from a male donor in good health and CMV-seronegative.

V gene TRBV4-3 combines with J gene TRBJ1-1; the match to TRBD1 covers 8 bases. V lost 4 bases and J lost 3; bases outside the gene matches: 10. The length of the CDR3 is 16 residues. CDR1 is LGHNA and CDR2 is YSLEER in the germline V gene. The CDR3 is CASSRDLTGGYTEAFF. DNA for the CDR3: TGCGCCAGCAGCCGAGACCTCACAGGGGGGTACACTGAAGCTTTCTTT.

The CDR3 loop is CASSPTSVTSYEQYF. The CDR3 DNA reads as TGCGCCAGCAGCCCTACTAGCGTAACCTCCTACGAGCAGTACTTC. V usage is TRBV5-1 and J usage is TRBJ2-7, with 7 bases matching TRBD2. The junction had 7 bases not matched to a gene; V was cut back by 4 bases and J by 0 bases. CDR1 is SGHRS and CDR2 is YFSETQ in the germline V gene. The CDR3 is made up of 15 amino acids.

J is TRBJ2-7 and V is TRBV28, with 10 nucleotides matching TRBD1. Germline CDR1 MDHEN, CDR2 SYDVKM. The trim removed 5 bases at V and 2 bases at J, leaving 6 bases unmatched. The CDR3 spans 15 residues. CDR3 sequence: CASSTDRGFPYEQYF. Here the CDR3 DNA reads TGTGCCAGCAGTACGGACAGGGGGTTTCCCTACGAGCAGTACTTC.

The genes are TRBV28 and TRBJ2-5; the D gene is possibly TRBD1 (6 bases). Per germline, CDR1 MDHEN and CDR2 SYDVKM. This CDR3 contains 13 residues. Trimming took 6 bases from V and 3 from J, leaving 11 bases between them. The CDR3 is CASRTQGKETQYF. Here the CDR3 DNA reads TGTGCCAGCAGGACACAGGGTAAAGAGACCCAGTACTTC.

CDR3: CASSEGAIRTREQYF. The DNA for the CDR3 is TGTGCCAGCAGTGAGGGGGCAATACGAACACGCGAGCAGTACTTC. V is TRBV6-1 and J is TRBJ2-7; tentative D call: TRBD1 (6 bases). Looked up from germline, CDR1 is MNHNS and CDR2 is SASEGT. This CDR3 has 15 residues. Between the trimmed V and J ends, which lost 3 bases and 6 bases, there was a span of 18 bases.

V gene TRBV7-6 combines with J gene TRBJ2-7; D is uncertain. There are 11 residues in the CDR3. Germline V CDR1 and CDR2: SGHVS, FNYEAQ. The V end was cut by 3 bases, the J end by 3 bases, with 3 bases between. The CDR3 DNA is TGTGCCAGCAGCTTGAGCTACGAGCAGTACTTC. Its translation is CASSLSYEQYF.

The V gene is TRBV27, the J gene TRBJ2-7; TRBD1 might be the D (5 bases). From germline, CDR1 is MNHEY and CDR2 SMNVEV (reference sequence). The V and J ends lost 3 bases and 5 bases respectively, with 8 bases between them. The CDR3 contains 12 residues. The CDR3 sequence is CASSFWGHEQYF. CDR3 bases: TGTGCCAGCAGTTTTTGGGGCCACGAGCAGTACTTC.

V and J are TRBV7-2 and TRBJ2-2, with D possibly being TRBD1 (6 bases). Germline CDR1 is SGHTA and CDR2 is FQGNSA. This CDR3 spans 14 amino acids. Trimming took off 5 bases at V and 5 bases at J, with 12 bases between the two ends. The CDR3 is CASSLQTGTGELFF. CDR3 coding DNA: TGTGCCAGCAGCCTTCAAACAGGGACCGGGGAGCTGTTTTTT.

The chain employs TRBV6-5 and TRBJ1-1; D might be TRBD1 (5 bases). Per germline, CDR1 MNHEY and CDR2 SVGAGI. Trimming stripped 2 bases from V and 1 base from J, with 11 bases between. The CDR3 is 15 amino acids. The CDR3 region has the DNA TGTGCCAGCAGTTACGCCTTCGACAGGAACACTGAAGCTTTCTTT. Protein: CASSYAFDRNTEAFF.

This chain uses TRBV5-6 with TRBJ2-7; D gene ambiguous. The ends were cut back, 2 bases at V and 2 bases at J, with 5 bases in the middle. CDR3 length: 12 amino acids. Germline-derived CDR1 and CDR2 are SGHDT and YYEEEE. This CDR3 is CASSLTAYEQYF. The CDR3 bases are TGTGCCAGCAGCTTAACAGCCTACGAGCAGTACTTC.

This rearrangement joins TRBV9 to TRBJ2-3, with 7 bases lining up with TRBD2. CDR1 SGDLS and CDR2 YYNGEE come from the germline V gene. V trimming: 0 bases; J trimming: 1 base; junction bases outside the gene matches: 11. The CDR3 loop spans 18 amino acids. CDR3 sequence (DNA): TGTGCCAGCAGCGTAGGGCCGGGGGGAGGTTACGGCACAGATACGCAGTATTTT. Translated, it gives CASSVGPGGGYGTDTQYF. Full variable domain (remainder filled in from reference TRBV9 and TRBJ2-3): DSGVTQTPKHLITATGQRVTLRCSPRSGDLSVYWYQQSLDQGLQFLIQYYNGEERAKGNILERFSAQQFPDLHSELNLSSLELGDSALYFCASSVGPGGGYGTDTQYFGPGTRLTVL.

This clone was counted between two and nine times. This sequence joins TRBV5-1 and TRBJ2-3, with TRBD2 as a possible D gene (7 bases). The V gene's germline CDR1 is SGHRS and CDR2 YFSETQ. The CDR3 totals 15 residues. V was shortened by 4 bases and J by 13 bases, with 25 bases between the two germline ends. Written as DNA, the CDR3 is TGCGCCAGCAGCCCTGGGGGCGGGAGACTTTATAGGGAGTATTTT. Translating it yields CASSPGGGRLYREYF.

V gene TRBV28 combines with J gene TRBJ2-7, with D possibly being TRBD2 (5 bases). Germline CDR1 and CDR2: MDHEN and SYDVKM. V dropped 5 bases and J dropped 4 bases, with 18 bases sitting between them. This CDR3 spans 15 amino acids. The CDR3 sequence: CASSVTGRGYYEQYF. DNA of the CDR3: TGTGCCAGCAGTGTGACGGGGAGAGGTTATTACGAGCAGTACTTC.

This clone occurred a few times. This chain joins TRBV19 and TRBJ2-7; the match to TRBD2 covers 9 bases. The CDR3 is made up of 15 amino acids. Per the germline V gene, CDR1 is LNHDA and CDR2 is SQIVND (reference sequence). V trimming: 5 bases; J trimming: 5 bases; junction bases outside the gene matches: 10. CDR3 region: CASSLDAGGPNEQYF. CDR3 nucleotide sequence: TGTGCCAGTAGTCTTGACGCGGGAGGGCCTAACGAGCAGTACTTC.

V usage is TRBV14 and J usage is TRBJ2-2, with 10 bases lining up with TRBD2. Germline loops: CDR1 SGHDN, CDR2 FVKESK. V was clipped by 6 bases and J by 5 bases; unmatched bases: 6. This CDR3 region has 15 residues. This chain's CDR3 is CASRMGTSVTGELFF. As DNA, the CDR3 is TGTGCCAGCAGAATGGGGACTAGCGTTACCGGGGAGCTGTTTTTT. Full variable domain (missing parts from reference TRBV14 and TRBJ2-2): EAGVTQFPSHSVIEKGQTVTLRCDPISGHDNLYWYRRVMGKEIKFLLHFVKESKQDESGMPNNRFLAERTGGTYSTLKVQPAELEDSGVYFCASRMGTSVTGELFFGEGSRLTVL.

This clone came up a few times. The V and J genes are TRBV6-1 and TRBJ1-2; D is unclear. Germline V gene data show CDR1 as MNHNS and CDR2 as SASEGT. The CDR3 runs 12 residues. Trimming took off 5 bases at V and 8 bases at J, with 12 bases between the two ends. The CDR3 protein is CASSPLRSGYTF. DNA for the CDR3: TGTGCCAGCAGTCCACTCCGGTCGGGCTACACCTTC.

CDR3 residues: CASSEVTGGVLPNEKLFF. The CDR3 DNA follows: TGTGCCAGCAGTGAAGTTACAGGGGGCGTATTGCCTAATGAAAAACTGTTTTTT. This chain links TRBV6-1 with TRBJ1-4, with TRBD1 identical over 9 bases. The V gene's germline CDR1 is MNHNS and CDR2 SASEGT. The CDR3 consists of 18 residues. J lost 3 bases, V lost 1 base, and 9 bases had no gene match.

The chain links TRBV29-1 to TRBJ2-7, with 7 bases aligning to TRBD1. This CDR3 region has 12 residues. Trimming removed 7 bases from V and 1 base from J; junction bases left unmatched: 4. The V gene's germline CDR1 is SQVTM and CDR2 ANQGSEA. The CDR3 protein is CSAVTGSYEQYF. The CDR3 region has the DNA TGCAGCGCGGTGACAGGGTCCTACGAGCAGTACTTC.

V usage is TRBV19 and J usage is TRBJ1-2; D remains ambiguous. V was shortened by 7 bases and J by 0 bases, with 9 bases between the two germline ends. Germline values: CDR1 LNHDA, CDR2 SQIVND (reference sequence). The length of the CDR3 is 13 residues. CDR3 nucleotide sequence: TGTGCCAGTAATGGCCCAGCTAACTATGGCTACACCTTC. It codes for CASNGPANYGYTF.

The gene calls are TRBV9 and TRBJ1-1; D is perhaps TRBD1 (6 bases). Germline V gives CDR1 SGDLS, CDR2 YYNGEE. This CDR3 has 14 amino acids. V was pared by 3 bases and J by 0 bases, with 9 bases between. CDR3 protein: CASSADRMNTEAFF. The CDR3 DNA reads as TGTGCCAGCAGCGCGGACAGAATGAACACTGAAGCTTTCTTT.

The chain joins TRBV2 to TRBJ2-1; 10 bases line up with TRBD1. Per the germline V gene, CDR1 is SNHLY and CDR2 is FYNNEI. The CDR3 runs 14 residues. Trimming took 9 bases from V and 5 from J; bases not matched to a gene: 7. CDR3 amino acids: CASPGTGVDNEQFF. The CDR3 coding sequence is TGTGCCAGTCCCGGGACAGGGGTTGACAATGAGCAGTTCTTC.

The V and J genes are TRBV2 and TRBJ2-7, with D maybe TRBD2 (6 bases). The CDR3 has 16 residues. Trimming left V 6 bases short and J 3 bases short, with 21 bases between. CDR1 and CDR2 (germline): SNHLY, FYNNEI. CDR3 DNA: TGTGCCAGCAGCCCGAGACCGGGACTCGGGTACTACGAGCAGTACTTC. Its protein product is CASSPRPGLGYYEQYF.

The chain is built from TRBV5-1 and TRBJ2-1; 10 bases line up with TRBD2. This CDR3 comprises 16 residues. Germline V lookup: CDR1 SGHRS, CDR2 YFSETQ. Germline trimming cut 1 base from V and 1 base from J; bases unmatched to any gene: 2. The CDR3 sequence is CASSLSGRASYNEQFF. The CDR3 nucleotides are TGCGCCAGCAGCTTGAGCGGGAGGGCATCCTACAATGAGCAGTTCTTC.

Only a few counts were recorded for this clone. The V and J genes are TRBV30 and TRBJ2-1; TRBD2 aligns across 13 bases. The CDR3 loop spans 14 amino acids. Germline trimming cut 2 bases from V and 12 bases from J; bases unmatched to any gene: 7. CDR1 and CDR2 (germline): GTSNPN, SVGIG (reference sequence). CDR3 sequence: CAWSQGLAGVWQFF. For the CDR3, the DNA is TGTGCCTGGAGTCAAGGACTAGCGGGAGTTTGGCAGTTCTTC.

The gene calls are TRBV14 and TRBJ1-4; D is undetermined. Trimming took 4 bases from V and 10 from J, leaving 16 bases between them. Germline V gives CDR1 SGHDN, CDR2 FVKESK. The CDR3 length is 14 residues. CDR3 protein: CASSPGEVIGKLFF. The CDR3 coding sequence is TGTGCCAGCAGCCCCGGTGAGGTTATCGGAAAACTGTTTTTT.

The chain combines TRBV30 with TRBJ1-4; D is possibly TRBD1 (6 bases). The CDR3 covers 13 residues. The V gene's germline CDR1 is GTSNPN and CDR2 SVGIG (reference sequence). V lost 2 bases, J lost 7 bases, and 11 bases lay in between. CDR3 sequence (DNA): TGTGCCTGGAGTCCAACAGGGAGTGAAAAACTGTTTTTT. It codes for CAWSPTGSEKLFF.

This clone was found a few times. The chain employs TRBV6-5 and TRBJ2-7, with 8 bases that match TRBD1. This CDR3 is 14 amino acids long. V was pared by 2 bases and J by 1 base, with 1 base of the junction left unmatched. Germline CDR1 is MNHEY and CDR2 is SVGAGI. The DNA for the CDR3 is TGTGCCAGCAGTTACGGGGACAGGTCCTACGAGCAGTACTTC. As protein: CASSYGDRSYEQYF.

The sample holds a few counts of this clone. The chain employs TRBV19 and TRBJ1-2; the match to TRBD1 covers 8 bases. V dropped 0 bases and J dropped 2; count of bases not matched to a gene: 2. CDR1 and CDR2 from the germline V gene are LNHDA and SQIVND (reference sequence). The CDR3 length is 15 residues. The CDR3 DNA is TGTGCCAGTAGTATAGATTGGACAGGGAACTATGGCTACACCTTC. As protein: CASSIDWTGNYGYTF.

The V gene is TRBV5-6, the J gene TRBJ2-5; 10 nucleotides align to TRBD2. Per germline, CDR1 SGHDT and CDR2 YYEEEE. With 1 base clipped from V and 7 bases from J, the junction kept 7 bases outside the gene matches. The CDR3 contains 15 residues. DNA of the CDR3: TGTGCCAGCAGCTTGCTAGCGGGAGCCACCGGGACCCAGTACTTC. It codes for CASSLLAGATGTQYF.

The chain has TRBV27 and TRBJ2-7, with D tentatively TRBD2 (6 bases). Trimming stripped 4 bases from V and 3 bases from J, with 13 bases between. CDR3 size: 14 residues. Germline V gene lookup returns CDR1 MNHEY and CDR2 SMNVEV (reference sequence). CDR3 DNA: TGTGCCAGCAGTTCCGGGACTCATTTCTACGAGCAGTACTTC. It codes for CASSSGTHFYEQYF.

V gene TRBV7-3 combines with J gene TRBJ1-1, with D possibly being TRBD1 (6 bases). Deletions cut 4 bases from V and 4 bases from J, with 13 bases between. This CDR3 comprises 14 residues. The germline gives CDR1 SGHTA, CDR2 FQGTGA. This chain's CDR3 is CASSYGQGFTEAFF. The DNA for the CDR3 is TGTGCCAGCAGCTATGGGCAGGGGTTCACTGAAGCTTTCTTT.

V is TRBV5-1 and J is TRBJ2-7; 9 positions match TRBD1. Germline CDR1 reads SGHRS; CDR2 reads YFSETQ. The ends lost 3 bases at V and 2 bases at J; junction bases unmatched: 3. CDR3 length equals 14 residues. As DNA, the CDR3 is TGCGCCAGCAGCTCACAGGGGGCCCCCTACGAGCAGTACTTC. Protein: CASSSQGAPYEQYF. The full variable domain, its missing parts supplied by reference TRBV5-1 and TRBJ2-7, is KAGVTQTPRYLIKTRGQQVTLSCSPISGHRSVSWYQQTPGQGLQFLFEYFSETQRNKGNFPGRFSGRQFSNSRSEMNVSTLELGDSALYLCASSSQGAPYEQYFGPGTRLTVT.